This TCR beta chain was captured by sequencing in a study of T cell responses to AZD1222 COVID-19 vaccine. Whole-study results and caveats: Sampling that yielded the repertoires occurred only after the peak T cell response. Spike-specific TCRs gained breadth and depth after people received two AZD1222 doses. Donor demographics were predominantly white British with a female majority; clonal diversity may be underestimated. Spike-wide coverage was observed for vaccine-associated CD4 TCRs, with dominant responses at 160-218 and 743-854.

The assay was immunoSEQ multiplex PCR, and TCRdb's table has in-frame clones only and misses some. The repertoire consists of about 150,000 clones, with 90% to 95% occurring once and the leading ten covering around 5.2%. The germline gives CDR1 MNHEY, CDR2 SMNVEV (reference sequence). This CDR3 contains 13 residues. V gave up 2 bases and J gave up 3 bases, with 2 bases separating them. As to this clone: Its specificity is unknown.

Specimen: peripheral blood, collected on day 0 of AZD1222 vaccination. The sequence came from an adult in good health. This chain uses TRBV27 with TRBJ2-6; D gene uncertain. The CDR3 region has the DNA TGTGCCAGCAGTTTAGGTGGGGCCAACGTCCTGACTTTC. Residues: CASSLGGANVLTF.